This T cell receptor (beta chain) appears in the sequencing data of a study of OX40 agonist ivuxolimab in advanced cancers. Germline loops: CDR1 MNHEY, CDR2 SVGAGI. The CDR3 has 15 residues. Trimming shortened V by 2 bases and J by 6 bases, and 14 bases separated the two germline ends. Method: immunoSEQ multiplex PCR; TCRdb's copy keeps in-frame clones and lacks some. This table holds under 95,000 clones, about 82% found once. This receptor was obtained from an adult with an advanced solid tumor such as melanoma, head and neck, liver or kidney cancer. This chain joins TRBV6-5 and TRBJ2-1; D may be TRBD1 (5 bases). The sequencing here drew on CD4+ or CD8+ T cells sorted from blood, taken in a trial of the OX40 agonist ivuxolimab. The CDR3 DNA sequence: TGTGCCAGCAGTTACCAGGGATTAGAACTCAATGAGCAGTTCTTC. Its translation is CASSYQGLELNEQFF.